The 19 T cell receptor beta chains in this list originate from one sample, sequenced in a study of T cell responses to AZD1222 COVID-19 vaccine. Generated by immunoSEQ multiplex PCR, the TCRdb table keeps only in-frame clones and is missing some. Found here are 110,000 to 150,000 clones, around 90% of them singletons; the top ten hold 1.9%. The input for sequencing was peripheral blood, taken 28 days after the second AZD1222 dose. The receptors derive from an adult who received the AZD1222 COVID-19 vaccine.

This chain uses TRBV7-6 with TRBJ2-6; 7 nucleotides align to TRBD1. The CDR3 sequence is 18 residues long. Trimming took 3 bases from V and 4 from J; bases not matched to a gene: 12. Germline V lookup: CDR1 SGHVS, CDR2 FNYEAQ. CDR3 coding DNA: TGTGCCAGCAGCTTCCTGACAGGGACGCAGGCCGGGGCCAACGTCCTGACTTTC. Protein sequence: CASSFLTGTQAGANVLTF.

The rearrangement joins TRBV6-5 to TRBJ2-5; TRBD1 is a possible D gene (5 bases). Germline V gene sequence: CDR1 MNHEY, CDR2 SVGAGI. The germline V and J ends were trimmed by 9 bases and 0 bases, with 11 bases remaining between them. There are 13 residues in the CDR3. CDR3 DNA: TGTGCCAGTAATACAGGCAACCAAGAGACCCAGTACTTC. The encoded protein is CASNTGNQETQYF.

V usage is TRBV5-1 and J usage is TRBJ1-1, with TRBD1 matching 10 bases. After removal of 7 bases from V and 5 bases from J, the junction contained 8 bases not matched to a gene. Per the germline V gene, CDR1 is SGHRS and CDR2 is YFSETQ. The CDR3 runs to 14 residues. CDR3 amino acids: CASGTGVEGTEAFF. The CDR3 nucleotides read TGCGCCAGCGGGACAGGGGTAGAGGGGACTGAAGCTTTCTTT. The variable domain in full, completed from reference TRBV5-1 and TRBJ1-1, reads KAGVTQTPRYLIKTRGQQVTLSCSPISGHRSVSWYQQTPGQGLQFLFEYFSETQRNKGNFPGRFSGRQFSNSRSEMNVSTLELGDSALYLCASGTGVEGTEAFFGQGTRLTVV.

In its sample, this clone was seen once. The chain combines TRBV7-9 with TRBJ2-7, with D uncertain. Trimming took off 1 base at V and 2 bases at J, with 9 bases between the two ends. CDR1 is SEHNR and CDR2 is FQNEAQ in the germline V gene (reference sequence). This CDR3 has 14 residues. DNA for the CDR3: TGTGCCAGCAGCTTAGTACCCGGAGCCTACGAGCAGTACTTC. This encodes CASSLVPGAYEQYF.

The chain has TRBV4-1 and TRBJ1-5; maybe TRBD1 (6 bases). From germline, CDR1 is MGHRA and CDR2 YSYEKL. The germline V and J ends were trimmed by 2 bases and 2 bases, with 16 bases remaining between them. This CDR3 has 17 amino acids. CDR3 DNA sequence: TGCGCCAGCAGCCAACTGGCGGGGGGCATGGGCAATCAGCCCCAGCATTTT. This gives the protein CASSQLAGGMGNQPQHF.

The chain links TRBV10-3 to TRBJ1-4; D perhaps matches TRBD1 (5 bases). CDR1 and CDR2 (germline): ENHRY, SYGVKD. Trimming cost V 6 bases and J 6 bases, with 11 bases left between them. The CDR3 covers 13 residues. CDR3: CAIRGLGDEKLFF. DNA of the CDR3: TGTGCCATCAGGGGCCTAGGGGATGAAAAACTGTTTTTT.

V and J are TRBV7-8 and TRBJ1-3, with a tentative D call TRBD1 (5 bases). The CDR3 runs 14 residues. Germline CDR1 and CDR2: SGHVS and FQNEAQ. V lost 5 bases, J lost 4 bases, and 12 bases lay in between. The CDR3 loop reads CASSVTGSGNTIYF. CDR3 bases: TGTGCCAGCAGCGTAACAGGTTCCGGAAACACCATATATTTT.

V is TRBV2 and J is TRBJ1-3, with D possibly TRBD1 on 6 matching bases. V gave up 7 bases and J gave up 0 bases, with 13 bases separating them. The CDR3 spans 15 residues. CDR1 is SNHLY, CDR2 FYNNEI, per germline. For the CDR3, the DNA is TGTGCCAGCATCCAGGGGCGAACCTCTGGAAACACCATATATTTT. This sequence encodes CASIQGRTSGNTIYF.

The chain carries TRBV7-9 and TRBJ2-7; 7 positions match TRBD1. V trimming: 1 base; J trimming: 2 bases; junction bases outside the gene matches: 2. This CDR3 contains 14 residues. Per germline, CDR1 SEHNR and CDR2 FQNEAQ (reference sequence). CDR3 sequence: CASSLGGTAYEQYF. In DNA form, the CDR3 reads TGTGCCAGCAGCTTAGGAGGGACAGCCTACGAGCAGTACTTC.

The chain is built from TRBV6-1 and TRBJ2-6; a weak D match, TRBD1 (5 bases). CDR1 is MNHNS, CDR2 SASEGT, per germline. This CDR3 has 17 amino acids. Trimming took 0 bases from V and 9 from J, leaving 18 bases between them. This CDR3 reads CASSEAGVLQGVNVLTF. CDR3 nucleotides: TGTGCCAGCAGTGAAGCTGGGGTCTTGCAGGGTGTCAACGTCCTGACTTTC.

The chain uses TRBV19 and TRBJ2-7; the match to TRBD2 covers 7 bases. The junction had 6 bases not matched to a gene; V was cut back by 7 bases and J by 6 bases. Germline V gene data show CDR1 as LNHDA and CDR2 as SQIVND (reference sequence). The CDR3 extends over 12 amino acids. CDR3 DNA: TGTGCCAGTAACGCGGGAGTGGGCGAGCAGTACTTC. It specifies CASNAGVGEQYF.

This clone showed up just a few times. The rearrangement joins TRBV19 to TRBJ1-1; perhaps TRBD1 as D (5 bases). The CDR3 loop spans 14 amino acids. Germline-derived CDR1 and CDR2 are LNHDA and SQIVND (reference sequence). V was clipped by 6 bases and J by 0 bases, with 11 bases between them. The CDR3 sequence: CASRGTDMNTEAFF. Here the CDR3 DNA reads TGTGCCAGTAGAGGGACGGATATGAACACTGAAGCTTTCTTT.

The chain joins TRBV28 to TRBJ1-3; 7 bases map to TRBD1. The CDR3 extends over 14 amino acids. After removal of 2 bases from V and 10 bases from J, the junction contained 8 bases not matched to a gene. Germline CDR1 reads MDHEN; CDR2 reads SYDVKM. CDR3: CASSLRDSRRTIYF. Here the CDR3 DNA reads TGTGCCAGCAGTTTAAGGGACAGTCGTCGGACCATATATTTT.

The J gene is TRBJ2-3, the V gene TRBV6-1; 9 bases map to TRBD2. V was pared by 3 bases and J by 3 bases, with 16 bases of the junction left unmatched. Germline V gene sequence: CDR1 MNHNS, CDR2 SASEGT. This CDR3 is 19 amino acids long. The CDR3 sequence: CASSDPRGAGGPVTDTQYF. DNA for the CDR3: TGTGCCAGCAGTGACCCCCGTGGGGCGGGAGGGCCTGTGACAGATACGCAGTATTTT.

A few counts support this clone. The chain carries TRBV4-2 and TRBJ1-4, with D possibly matching TRBD1 (5 bases). With 4 bases removed from V and 14 bases from J, the gap between germline ends came to 11 bases. The germline gives CDR1 LGHNA, CDR2 YNFKEQ. CDR3 size: 11 residues. DNA of the CDR3: TGTGCCAGCAGCCCGGGACGGCGGCTGTTTTTT. It encodes CASSPGRRLFF.

This clone showed up just once. The rearrangement joins TRBV10-2 to TRBJ1-5; D is unresolved. The CDR3 spans 12 residues. Trimming removed 6 bases from V and 6 bases from J, with 9 bases in between. CDR1 and CDR2 from the germline V gene are WSHSY and SAAADI. As DNA, the CDR3 is TGCGCCAGCAGATCCCGGGGTCAGCCCCAGCATTTT. Translation gives CASRSRGQPQHF.

The chain employs TRBV3-1 (or the pseudogene TRBV3-2) and TRBJ1-5; D remains unclear. V gave up 7 bases and J gave up 2 bases, with 6 bases separating them. Germline V lookup: CDR1 LGHDT, CDR2 YNNKEL (reference sequence). The CDR3 is 12 amino acids. CDR3 region: CASTSGNQPQHF. CDR3 DNA: TGTGCCAGCACCAGTGGCAATCAGCCCCAGCATTTT.

The chain has TRBV3-1 (or the pseudogene TRBV3-2) and TRBJ1-2; 7 bases fit TRBD1. CDR1 is LGHDT, CDR2 YNNKEL, per germline (reference sequence). The CDR3 contains 14 residues. The ends lost 4 bases at V and 5 bases at J; junction bases unmatched: 7. In DNA, the CDR3 is TGTGCCAGCAGCCGGACAGGTGTAATATATGGCTACACCTTC. Its translation is CASSRTGVIYGYTF.

Only a few counts were recorded for this clone. The chain has TRBV30 and TRBJ1-5; D not certain. The V end was cut by 3 bases, the J end by 5 bases, with 11 bases between. CDR3 length equals 13 residues. The germline gives CDR1 GTSNPN, CDR2 SVGIG (reference sequence). CDR3 in DNA: TGTGCCTGGAGCCCGGCAGGTGATCAGCCCCAGCATTTT. This sequence encodes CAWSPAGDQPQHF.